This T cell receptor beta chain stems from a study of tumor-infiltrating lymphocytes in primary liver carcinoma. Priming with a constant-region primer yielded TCR beta cDNA from about 480 ng total RNA. ARM-PCR, slightly modified, supplied the TCR beta libraries through three nested multiplex PCR rounds. TRBV1-TRBV30 forward primers paired with a C-beta reverse primer were used in the first two PCR rounds, which ran roughly 10 cycles each. TCRdb recomputed calls from the multiplex PCR reads with MiXCR, one row per CDR3 protein. The table lists 70,000 to 75,000 distinct CDR3 sequences, 60% to 80% of them singletons, with about a quarter in the top ten. Germline CDR1 reads SGHDN; CDR2 reads FVKESK. The CDR3 is made up of 16 amino acids. Trimming removed 2 bases from V and 2 bases from J, with 12 bases in between. Of note for this clonotype: Its antigen is currently unknown. The CDR3 end shows no conserved phenylalanine or tryptophan, and so a read error is likely.

Broader study findings: The 250 largest clones made up significantly more of tumor than blood repertoires (p = 0.039).

Co-extraction of both nucleic acids (RNA and DNA) used roughly 19-33 mg of unsorted bulk tissue. Among the patients, all had chronic HBV infection and none had been treated. The receptor's source is a man aged 35 to 55 with primary liver carcinoma and hepatitis B virus infection. The J gene is TRBJ2-2, the V gene TRBV14, with a weak D call TRBD2 (5 bases). The sequenced sample consisted of liver tumor tissue from sampling region 4. Subset indicated: tumor region T4, right-lateral pole. DNA for the CDR3: TGTGCCAGCAGCCAATCGAGGGCGGCCAACACCGGGGAGCTGTTTCGT. Translated: CASSQSRAANTGELFR.